This T cell receptor (beta chain) comes out of a study of T cells in Graves' hyperthyroidism and ophthalmopathy. The length of the CDR3 is 18 residues. Germline lookup yields CDR1 SGHDT and CDR2 YYEEEE. Trimming removed 3 bases from V and 0 bases from J, with 16 bases in between. Amplification targeted TCR beta CDR3 regions from RNA transcripts. The study used the HTBI primer set for a first-round RT-PCR of the TCR CDR3. From the multiplex PCR reads, TCRdb called clonotypes with MiXCR, one entry per CDR3 protein. The data contain 300,000 to 450,000 distinct CDR3 sequences, around a quarter of them singletons.

This chain uses TRBV5-6 with TRBJ2-6; possibly TRBD2 for D (6 bases). The receptor was derived from a man aged 45-65 years with Graves' hyperthyroidism. Input material: blood. In DNA, the CDR3 is TGTGCCAGCAGCTACCCTTCGGGACTCATCTCTGGGGCCAACGTCCTGACTTTC. This sequence encodes CASSYPSGLISGANVLTF.